This TCR beta chain was identified in a study of blood T cell repertoires in COVID-19. This clone was detected ten times or more. The repertoire was sequenced with immunoSEQ multiplex PCR; TCRdb's copy has only in-frame clones and lacks some. The sample yields some 68,000 clones, over 70% seen once. The CDR3 length is 15 residues. V dropped 5 bases and J dropped 4; count of bases not matched to a gene: 5. Germline V CDR1 and CDR2: MNHEY, SVGAGI. The source of this sequence is a human donor in a cohort sampled during active COVID-19. V usage is TRBV6-5 and J usage is TRBJ2-7; 13 nucleotides line up with TRBD2. Sequenced input: peripheral blood. The DNA for the CDR3 is TGTGCCAGCAGTACCGGGACTAGCGGGGATTACGAGCAGTACTTC. It translates to CASSTGTSGDYEQYF.